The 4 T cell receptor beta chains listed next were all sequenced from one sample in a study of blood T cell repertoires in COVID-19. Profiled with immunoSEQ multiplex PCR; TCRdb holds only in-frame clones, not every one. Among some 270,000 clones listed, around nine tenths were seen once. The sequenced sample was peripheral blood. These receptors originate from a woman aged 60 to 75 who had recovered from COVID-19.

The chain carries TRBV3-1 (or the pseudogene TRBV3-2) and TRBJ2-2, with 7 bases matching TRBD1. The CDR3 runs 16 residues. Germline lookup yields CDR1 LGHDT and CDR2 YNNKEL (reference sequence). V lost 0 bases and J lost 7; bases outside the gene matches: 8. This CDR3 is CASSQEWAGGIGELFF. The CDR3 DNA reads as TGTGCCAGCAGCCAAGAATGGGCAGGGGGTATCGGGGAGCTGTTTTTT.

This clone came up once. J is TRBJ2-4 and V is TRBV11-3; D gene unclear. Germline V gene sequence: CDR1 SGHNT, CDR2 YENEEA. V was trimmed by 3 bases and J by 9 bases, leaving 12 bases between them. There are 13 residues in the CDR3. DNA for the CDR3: TGTGCCAGCAGCTTTAATAATGTCGGCATTCAGTACTTC. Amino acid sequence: CASSFNNVGIQYF.

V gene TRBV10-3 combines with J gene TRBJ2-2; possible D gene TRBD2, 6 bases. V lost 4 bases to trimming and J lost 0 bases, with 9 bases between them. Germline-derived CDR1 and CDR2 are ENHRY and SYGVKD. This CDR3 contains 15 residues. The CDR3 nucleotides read TGTGCCATCAGTGGGGGGGTGGCGAACACCGGGGAGCTGTTTTTT. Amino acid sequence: CAISGGVANTGELFF.

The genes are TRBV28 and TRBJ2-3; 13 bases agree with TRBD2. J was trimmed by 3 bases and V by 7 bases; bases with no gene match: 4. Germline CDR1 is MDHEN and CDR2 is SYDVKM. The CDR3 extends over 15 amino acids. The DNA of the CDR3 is TGTGCCAGCACCGAGACTAGCGGGGGGACAGATACGCAGTATTTT. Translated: CASTETSGGTDTQYF.